This T cell receptor (beta chain) came from a study of shared clonotypes between healthy human individuals. This CDR3 contains 14 residues. J gave up 4 bases and V 5 bases, and 4 bases lay outside the gene matches. CDR1 MNHNS and CDR2 SASEGT come from the germline V gene. Samples underwent the assay at deep level. An even split of each subset's genomic DNA across several immunoSEQ plates was performed. This table comes from immunoSEQ multiplex PCR, and its TCRdb copy is limited to in-frame clones, with some not included. The data contain 550,000 to 800,000 clones, around 90% of them singletons. Sequenced: memory CD8+ T cells from PBMCs. Stated subset: CD45RO+ cells pooled with CCR7-negative TemRA cells. The sequence came from a man between 18 and 35 years old in good health. Some clones in this sample may be carry-over from other donors' samples. The V gene is TRBV6-1, the J gene TRBJ1-1, with TRBD1 identical over 10 bases. The CDR3 coding sequence is TGTGCCAGCAGTTCCCGGACAGGGGGCACTGAAGCTTTCTTT. This sequence encodes CASSSRTGGTEAFF.